This record concerns one T cell receptor beta chain sequence. This sample stems from a study of blood T cell repertoires in COVID-19. CDR1 MGHDK and CDR2 SYGVNS come from the germline V gene. V was pared by 3 bases and J by 0 bases, with 8 bases between. This CDR3 region has 15 residues. Some clones are missing from TCRdb's copy, which holds only in-frame ones; the method was immunoSEQ multiplex PCR. Of roughly 20,000 clones in the sample, 80% to 90% were seen once. The chain employs TRBV25-1 and TRBJ1-4; D gene unclear. The material sequenced was peripheral blood. This TCR was recovered from a human donor in a cohort sampled during active COVID-19. CDR3 sequence reads: CASSDSEATNEKLFF. CDR3 DNA: TGTGCCAGCAGTGACAGCGAAGCAACTAATGAAAAACTGTTTTTT.